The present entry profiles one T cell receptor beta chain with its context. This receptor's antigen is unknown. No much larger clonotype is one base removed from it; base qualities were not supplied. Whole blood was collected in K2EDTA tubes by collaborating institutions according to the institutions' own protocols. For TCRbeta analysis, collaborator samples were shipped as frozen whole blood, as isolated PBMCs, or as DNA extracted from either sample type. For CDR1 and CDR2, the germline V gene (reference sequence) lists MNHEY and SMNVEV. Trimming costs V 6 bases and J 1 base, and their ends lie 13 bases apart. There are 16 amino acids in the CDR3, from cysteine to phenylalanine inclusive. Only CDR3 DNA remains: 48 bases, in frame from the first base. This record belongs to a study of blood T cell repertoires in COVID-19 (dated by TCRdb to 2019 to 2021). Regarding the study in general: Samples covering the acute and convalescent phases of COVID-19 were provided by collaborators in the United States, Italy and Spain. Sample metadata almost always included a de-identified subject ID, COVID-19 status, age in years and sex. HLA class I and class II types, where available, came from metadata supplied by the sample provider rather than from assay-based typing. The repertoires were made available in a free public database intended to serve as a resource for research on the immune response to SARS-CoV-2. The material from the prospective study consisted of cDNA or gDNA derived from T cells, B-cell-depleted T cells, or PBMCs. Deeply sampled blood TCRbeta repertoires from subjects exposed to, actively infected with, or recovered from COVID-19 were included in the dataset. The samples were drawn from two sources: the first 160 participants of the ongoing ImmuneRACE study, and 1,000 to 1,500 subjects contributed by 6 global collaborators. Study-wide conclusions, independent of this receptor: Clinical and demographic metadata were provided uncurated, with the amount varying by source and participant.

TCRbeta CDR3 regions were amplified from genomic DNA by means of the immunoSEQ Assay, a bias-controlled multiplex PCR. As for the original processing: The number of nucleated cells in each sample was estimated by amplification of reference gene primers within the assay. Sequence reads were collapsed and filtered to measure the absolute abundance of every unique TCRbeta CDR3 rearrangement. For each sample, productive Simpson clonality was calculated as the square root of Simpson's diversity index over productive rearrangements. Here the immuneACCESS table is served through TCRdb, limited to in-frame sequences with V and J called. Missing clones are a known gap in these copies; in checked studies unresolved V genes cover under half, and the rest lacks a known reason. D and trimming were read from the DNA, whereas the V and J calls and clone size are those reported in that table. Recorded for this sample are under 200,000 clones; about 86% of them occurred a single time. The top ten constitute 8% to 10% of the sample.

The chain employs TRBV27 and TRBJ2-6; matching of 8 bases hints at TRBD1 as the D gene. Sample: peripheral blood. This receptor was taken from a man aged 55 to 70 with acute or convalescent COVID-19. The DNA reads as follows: TGTGCCAGCAGACAGGGGGGGGCTTCTGGGGCCAACGTCCTGACTTTC. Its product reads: CASRQGGASGANVLTF.